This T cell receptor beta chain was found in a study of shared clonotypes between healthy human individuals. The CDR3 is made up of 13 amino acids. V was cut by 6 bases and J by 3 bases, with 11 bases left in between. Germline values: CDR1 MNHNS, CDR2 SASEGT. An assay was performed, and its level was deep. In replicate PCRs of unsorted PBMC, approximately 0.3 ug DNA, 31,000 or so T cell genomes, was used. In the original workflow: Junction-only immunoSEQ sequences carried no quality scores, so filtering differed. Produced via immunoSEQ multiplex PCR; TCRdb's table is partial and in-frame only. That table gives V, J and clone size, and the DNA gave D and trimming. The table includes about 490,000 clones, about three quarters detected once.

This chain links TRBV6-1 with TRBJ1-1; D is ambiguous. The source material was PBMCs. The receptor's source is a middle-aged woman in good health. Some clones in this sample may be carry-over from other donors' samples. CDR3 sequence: CASRLLKDTEAFF. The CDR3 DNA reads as TGTGCCAGCAGGCTTCTTAAGGACACTGAAGCTTTCTTT.